A single sample is the source of the 17 T cell receptor beta chains below, sequenced in a study of cytomegalovirus exposure and HLA in healthy donors. Primers included in the PCR were 60 Vbeta and 13 Jbeta primers. The assay was immunoSEQ multiplex PCR, and TCRdb's table has in-frame clones only and misses some. The sample records roughly 190,000 clones, around 75% being singletons. The material sequenced was PBMCs. The receptors here all came from a woman under 40 in good health and CMV-seropositive.

The chain links TRBV7-9 to TRBJ1-5; 7 bases match TRBD1. The CDR3 totals 15 residues. The V gene end was trimmed by 5 bases and the J gene end by 0 bases; junction bases not matched to a gene: 4. The germline gives CDR1 SEHNR, CDR2 FQNEAQ (reference sequence). The CDR3 DNA reads TGTGCCAGCAGCGCCAGGGGGGATAGCAATCAGCCCCAGCATTTT. It yields the protein CASSARGDSNQPQHF.

The V call is TRBV5-1, the J call TRBJ1-2; 9 bases align to TRBD1. The CDR3 runs 15 residues. The germline CDR1 and CDR2 sequences are SGHRS and YFSETQ. Trimming removed 0 bases from V and 8 bases from J; junction bases left unmatched: 8. CDR3 DNA sequence: TGCGCCAGCAGCTTGGCCCCGACAGGGGGTAGAGGCTACACCTTC. Amino acid sequence: CASSLAPTGGRGYTF.

The V call is TRBV19, the J call TRBJ1-5; 7 bases are a match to TRBD1. Germline V gene sequence: CDR1 LNHDA, CDR2 SQIVND (reference sequence). This CDR3 is 13 amino acids long. The J segment lost 4 bases and the V segment lost 9 bases, leaving 6 bases of the junction unmatched. CDR3 sequence reads: CASTTGQNQPQHF. The DNA of the CDR3 is TGTGCCAGCACGACAGGGCAGAATCAGCCCCAGCATTTT.

The V and J genes are TRBV9 and TRBJ2-3; tentative D call: TRBD2 (5 bases). Trimming stripped 0 bases from V and 4 bases from J, with 12 bases between. The CDR3 is made up of 15 amino acids. Germline CDR1 and CDR2: SGDLS and YYNGEE. In DNA, the CDR3 is TGTGCCAGCAGCGTAGACGGTGGGAGCGCAGATACGCAGTATTTT. Translation gives CASSVDGGSADTQYF.

The V call is TRBV4-2, the J call TRBJ1-2, with D uncertain. The CDR3 spans 16 residues. The germline V and J ends were trimmed by 0 bases and 2 bases, with 13 bases remaining between them. Germline CDR1 is LGHNA and CDR2 is YNFKEQ. CDR3 residues: CASSQEIRRVNYGYTF. The CDR3 nucleotides read TGTGCCAGCAGCCAAGAAATCCGGAGGGTCAACTATGGCTACACCTTC.

The chain links TRBV13 to TRBJ2-5, with a possible D match to TRBD2 (5 bases). V gave up 7 bases and J gave up 5 bases, with 17 bases separating them. The CDR3 has 14 residues. Germline V gene lookup returns CDR1 PRHDT and CDR2 FYEKMQ (reference sequence). CDR3 in amino acids: CASTLRRASETQYF. CDR3 coding DNA: TGTGCCAGCACCCTTCGCCGGGCTAGCGAGACCCAGTACTTC. Supplemented by reference TRBV13 and TRBJ2-5, the full variable domain reads AAGVIQSPRHLIKEKRETATLKCYPIPRHDTVYWYQQGPGQDPQFLISFYEKMQSDKGSIPDRFSAQQFSDYHSELNMSSLELGDSALYFCASTLRRASETQYFGPGTRLLVL.

In this sample, this clone turned up once. This sequence joins TRBV27 and TRBJ2-3, with 12 positions matching TRBD2. Trimming cost V 6 bases and J 3 bases; bases outside gene matches: 4. This CDR3 comprises 15 residues. From germline, CDR1 is MNHEY and CDR2 SMNVEV (reference sequence). CDR3 nucleotide sequence: TGTGCCAGCAGATATGGACTAGCGGGGACAGATACGCAGTATTTT. Amino acid sequence: CASRYGLAGTDTQYF.

The CDR3 sequence: CASSLAEQFF. The CDR3 DNA reads as TGTGCCAGCAGCTTGGCAGAGCAGTTCTTC. The chain links TRBV5-8 to TRBJ2-1; no definite D call. V was shortened by 0 bases and J by 10 bases, with 2 bases between the two germline ends. CDR3 length: 10 amino acids. Germline lookup yields CDR1 SGHTS and CDR2 YDEGEE.

The chain employs TRBV19 and TRBJ2-1; 8 bases fit TRBD2. V dropped 4 bases and J dropped 5; count of bases not matched to a gene: 1. CDR1 is LNHDA and CDR2 is SQIVND in the germline V gene (reference sequence). This CDR3 comprises 13 residues. This chain's CDR3 is CASSSSGNNEQFF. The CDR3 coding sequence is TGTGCCAGTAGTAGTAGCGGGAACAATGAGCAGTTCTTC.

This clone has only one observation. This chain connects TRBV5-4 to TRBJ1-1; 9 nucleotides line up with TRBD1. From germline, CDR1 is SGHNT and CDR2 YYREEE (reference sequence). The J segment lost 10 bases and the V segment lost 3 bases, leaving 4 bases of the junction unmatched. The CDR3 runs 12 residues. CDR3 sequence reads: CASSSGQGGAFF. In nucleotides, the CDR3 is TGTGCCAGCAGCTCGGGACAGGGTGGAGCTTTCTTT.

The rearrangement uses TRBV5-4 and TRBJ2-5, with 7 bases identical to TRBD1. Germline V CDR1 and CDR2: SGHNT, YYREEE (reference sequence). The CDR3 is 14 residues long. V dropped 3 bases and J dropped 0; count of bases not matched to a gene: 2. Here the CDR3 DNA reads TGTGCCAGCAGCTCCGGACAGGACCAAGAGACCCAGTACTTC. Protein sequence: CASSSGQDQETQYF.

In the case of this clone: Its ends do not fully match the called genes, so a read error is possible. This chain joins TRBV7-9 and TRBJ1-2; D perhaps matches TRBD1 (5 bases). CDR1 is SEHNR and CDR2 is FQNEAQ in the germline V gene (reference sequence). The CDR3 is 15 residues long. The CDR3 is CSSSTQGGVDYGYTF. In DNA, the CDR3 is TGTTCCAGCAGCACCCAGGGAGGGGTAGACTATGGCTACACCTTC. Together with reference TRBV7-9 and TRBJ1-2, the CDR3 gives the full variable domain: DTGVSQNPRHKITKRGQNVTFRCDPISEHNRLYWYRQTLGQGPEFLTYFQNEAQLEKSRLLSDRFSAERPKGSFSTLEIQRTEQGDSAMYLCSSSTQGGVDYGYTFGSGTRLTVV.

In its sample, this clone was seen once. The chain employs TRBV27 and TRBJ2-1; possibly TRBD1 for D (5 bases). The germline V gene encodes CDR1 MNHEY and CDR2 SMNVEV (reference sequence). The CDR3 runs 12 residues. Trimming cost V 4 bases and J 6 bases, with 7 bases left between them. The CDR3 coding sequence is TGTGCCAGCAGTTCAGGGTTCAATGAGCAGTTCTTC. As protein: CASSSGFNEQFF.

The chain combines TRBV6-1 with TRBJ1-1; D is unclear. V was cut by 7 bases and J by 1 base, with 10 bases left in between. The CDR3 contains 13 residues. Germline V gene lookup returns CDR1 MNHNS and CDR2 SASEGT. CDR3 protein: CASTQVGNTEAFF. CDR3 bases: TGTGCCAGCACCCAGGTGGGGAACACTGAAGCTTTCTTT.

The chain uses TRBV19 and TRBJ2-3; 9 bases are shared with TRBD2. CDR1 is LNHDA, CDR2 SQIVND, per germline (reference sequence). V shed 4 bases and J 1 base; nucleotides not matched to a gene: 9. CDR3 length: 17 residues. The CDR3 protein is CASSTRLAARGTDTQYF. Written as DNA, the CDR3 is TGTGCCAGTAGTACCCGACTAGCGGCAAGGGGCACAGATACGCAGTATTTT.

The rearrangement joins TRBV28 to TRBJ2-7; D might be TRBD2 (5 bases). V dropped 5 bases and J dropped 5 bases, with 13 bases sitting between them. Germline CDR1 reads MDHEN; CDR2 reads SYDVKM. The CDR3 spans 13 residues. The CDR3 DNA reads TGTGCCAGCAGTCTCTTGGCCGGGAACGAGCAGTACTTC. This gives the protein CASSLLAGNEQYF.

The chain is built from TRBV6-5 and TRBJ2-7; D perhaps matches TRBD1 (5 bases). The germline CDR1 and CDR2 sequences are MNHEY and SVGAGI. CDR3 size: 13 residues. V was clipped by 4 bases and J by 5 bases, with 12 bases between them. CDR3 amino acids: CASSSQGFHEQYF. The CDR3 nucleotides read TGTGCCAGCAGTTCCCAGGGATTCCACGAGCAGTACTTC.